These 14 T cell receptor beta chains came from one sample sequenced in a study of T cells after yellow fever vaccination. TCRdb called the 5' RACE reads again in MiXCR, with one record for every CDR3 protein. Here the sample spans 300,000 to 400,000 distinct CDR3 sequences, around 12% being singletons. Sequences were derived from CD4+ T cells sorted from PBMCs, sampled 15 days after the yellow fever booster vaccination. The receptors stem from a man younger than 30 who received the YFV17D yellow fever vaccine.

The J gene is TRBJ1-1, the V gene TRBV18; D gene uncertain. Germline loops: CDR1 KGHSH, CDR2 LQKENI. The CDR3 loop spans 16 amino acids. V was trimmed by 5 bases and J by 0 bases, leaving 16 bases between them. The CDR3 here is CASSSLQEQMNTEAFF. The CDR3 nucleotides are TGTGCCAGCTCATCTCTCCAGGAGCAGATGAACACTGAAGCTTTCTTT. Combining the CDR3 with reference TRBV18 and TRBJ1-1 gives the whole variable domain NAGVMQNPRHLVRRRGQEARLRCSPMKGHSHVYWYRQLPEEGLKFMVYLQKENIIDESGMPKERFSAEFPKEGPSILRIQQVVRGDSAAYFCASSSLQEQMNTEAFFGQGTRLTVV.

This clonotype came up a few times. This rearrangement joins TRBV10-3 to TRBJ1-2, with TRBD1 as a possible D gene (6 bases). CDR1 and CDR2 from the germline V gene are ENHRY and SYGVKD. The CDR3 has 13 amino acids. Trimming cost V 3 bases and J 7 bases, with 12 bases left between them. The CDR3 bases are TGTGCCATCAGTGAAGGTCAGGGGTCTGGCTACACCTTC. Encoded protein: CAISEGQGSGYTF.

CDR3 protein: CASSPHSGQGVNGYTF. For the CDR3, the DNA is TGCGCCAGCAGCCCCCATTCGGGACAGGGGGTAAATGGCTACACCTTC. This chain connects TRBV4-3 to TRBJ1-2, with TRBD1 identical over 11 bases. Trimming at V came to 4 bases and at J to 6 bases, leaving 10 bases not matched to a gene. Germline V gene data show CDR1 as LGHNA and CDR2 as YSLEER. This CDR3 has 16 residues.

The rearrangement uses TRBV10-3 and TRBJ2-2; 9 nucleotides align to TRBD1. Germline CDR1 reads ENHRY; CDR2 reads SYGVKD. The CDR3 consists of 16 residues. Losses at the gene ends were 0 bases for V and 7 bases for J; bases not matched to a gene: 6. DNA for the CDR3: TGTGCCATCAGTGAGTCGTTAGGACAGGGGTTCGGGGAGCTGTTTTTT. Amino acid sequence: CAISESLGQGFGELFF.

This clonotype has a handful of counts. The chain joins TRBV5-1 to TRBJ2-5, with D perhaps assigned TRBD1 or TRBD2 (6 bases each). The ends were cut back, 1 base at V and 5 bases at J, with 12 bases in the middle. Germline V CDR1 and CDR2: SGHRS, YFSETQ. The CDR3 is made up of 14 amino acids. The CDR3 loop reads CASSLNRGPETQYF. In DNA form, the CDR3 reads TGCGCCAGCAGCTTGAACCGGGGGCCCGAGACCCAGTACTTC. Filled out from reference TRBV5-1 and TRBJ2-5, the complete variable domain reads KAGVTQTPRYLIKTRGQQVTLSCSPISGHRSVSWYQQTPGQGLQFLFEYFSETQRNKGNFPGRFSGRQFSNSRSEMNVSTLELGDSALYLCASSLNRGPETQYFGPGTRLLVL.

This clonotype was detected a few times. V usage is TRBV28 and J usage is TRBJ2-5, with D possibly matching TRBD2 (5 bases). This CDR3 region has 13 residues. Deletions cut 5 bases from V and 7 bases from J, with 14 bases between. Looked up from germline, CDR1 is MDHEN and CDR2 is SYDVKM. DNA of the CDR3: TGTGCCAGCAGTCCAAGGGCCCGGGGGACCCAGTACTTC. Protein product: CASSPRARGTQYF.

This clonotype has more than one count but fewer than ten. The V call is TRBV5-1, the J call TRBJ1-6, with 7 bases matching TRBD1. CDR1 is SGHRS and CDR2 is YFSETQ in the germline V gene. This CDR3 is 17 amino acids long. J gave up 5 bases and V 0 bases, and 8 bases lay outside the gene matches. The CDR3 coding sequence is TGCGCCAGCAGCTTGGGCGGACAGGCTAAGAATAATTCACCCCTCCACTTT. Encoded protein: CASSLGGQAKNNSPLHF.

This clonotype occurred a few times. This sequence joins TRBV11-3 and TRBJ2-3; unclear D gene. Trimming removed 5 bases from V and 4 bases from J, with 10 bases in between. This CDR3 has 13 amino acids. Germline V gives CDR1 SGHNT, CDR2 YENEEA. CDR3 loop: CASSPAWADTQYF. The CDR3 nucleotides read TGTGCCAGCAGCCCCGCTTGGGCAGATACGCAGTATTTT.

The chain joins TRBV20-1 to TRBJ2-7; maybe TRBD2 (6 bases). This CDR3 region has 11 residues. CDR1 and CDR2 from the germline V gene are DFQATT and SNEGSKA (reference sequence). V lost 6 bases and J lost 7, with 13 bases in between. Written as DNA, the CDR3 is TGCAGTGCAACCTGGGCGGGGGAGCAGTACGTC. This encodes CSATWAGEQYV.

The V call is TRBV27, the J call TRBJ1-5; the D is unclear. This CDR3 is 14 amino acids long. Germline lookup yields CDR1 MNHEY and CDR2 SMNVEV (reference sequence). V lost 4 bases and J 2 bases, leaving 9 bases between the germline ends. The CDR3 DNA reads as TGTGCCAGCAGTTCCCCTGGGGGCAATCAGCCCCAGCATTTT. This codes for CASSSPGGNQPQHF.

This clonotype occurred a few times. The chain recombines TRBV5-1 with TRBJ2-3; possibly TRBD2 for D (5 bases). The length of the CDR3 is 16 residues. V dropped 4 bases and J dropped 1 base, with 16 bases sitting between them. Germline V gene data show CDR1 as SGHRS and CDR2 as YFSETQ. The CDR3 region is CASSGETGTRTDTQYF. The CDR3 DNA reads as TGCGCCAGCAGCGGGGAGACTGGAACACGCACAGATACGCAGTATTTT.

This clonotype was seen a handful of times. The J gene is TRBJ2-1, the V gene TRBV4-1; 10 nucleotides line up with TRBD1. Germline CDR1 MGHRA, CDR2 YSYEKL. The CDR3 sequence is 15 residues long. Trimming took 3 bases from V and 7 from J; bases not matched to a gene: 6. The CDR3 loop reads CASSHPGQGKNEQFF. The CDR3 nucleotides are TGCGCCAGCAGCCATCCGGGACAGGGGAAGAATGAGCAGTTCTTC.

The V call is TRBV5-4, the J call TRBJ2-1; the D gene is possibly TRBD2 (6 bases). Germline V lookup: CDR1 SGHNT, CDR2 YYREEE (reference sequence). V gave up 4 bases and J gave up 3 bases, with 14 bases separating them. This CDR3 region has 15 residues. The CDR3 sequence is CASSLGSSFYNEQFF. For the CDR3, the DNA is TGTGCCAGCAGCCTCGGGAGTAGCTTCTACAATGAGCAGTTCTTC.

This clonotype was seen repeatedly, ten times or more. The gene calls are TRBV28 and TRBJ2-7, with 10 positions matching TRBD1. There are 16 residues in the CDR3. Germline-derived CDR1 and CDR2 are MDHEN and SYDVKM. V trimming: 1 base; J trimming: 5 bases; junction bases outside the gene matches: 8. This chain's CDR3 is CASSLFPGQGRNEQYV. CDR3 DNA: TGTGCCAGCAGTTTATTTCCGGGACAGGGGAGGAACGAGCAGTACGTC.